The next 30 T cell receptor beta chains were all read from a single sample in a study of OX40 agonist ivuxolimab in advanced cancers. The method was immunoSEQ multiplex PCR; TCRdb's version includes in-frame clones alone and lacks a portion of them. This sample has 95,000 to 150,000 clones, with around 92% found just once. The sample was CD4+ or CD8+ T cells sorted from blood, taken in a trial of the OX40 agonist ivuxolimab. These receptors were obtained from an adult with an advanced solid tumor such as melanoma, head and neck, liver or kidney cancer.

This clone was observed once. The chain uses TRBV7-2 and TRBJ1-2; 7 positions match TRBD1. Germline CDR1 SGHTA, CDR2 FQGNSA. V trimming: 5 bases; J trimming: 3 bases; junction bases outside the gene matches: 6. CDR3 length: 14 amino acids. The chain's CDR3 is CASSVGGADYGYTF. CDR3 DNA: TGTGCCAGCAGCGTAGGGGGCGCCGACTATGGCTACACCTTC.

DNA for the CDR3: TGTGCCAGCAGGAGACAGGGGGCCAATGAAGCTTTCTTT. Its translation: CASRRQGANEAFF. V is TRBV7-9 and J is TRBJ1-1; 10 positions agree with TRBD1. This CDR3 is built from 13 residues. The germline V gene has CDR1 SEHNR and CDR2 FQNEAQ (reference sequence). V was clipped by 6 bases and J by 7 bases; unmatched bases: 5.

The CDR3 nucleotides are TGTGCCAGCGCGGAGTCGGGGAACACCGGGGAGCTGTTTTTT. It translates to CASAESGNTGELFF. The chain recombines TRBV7-3 with TRBJ2-2, with D uncertain. CDR1 and CDR2 (germline): SGHTA, FQGTGA. V was trimmed by 8 bases and J by 1 base, leaving 11 bases between them. CDR3 size: 14 residues.

The V and J genes are TRBV18 and TRBJ2-1; tentative D call: TRBD1 (5 bases). The CDR3 length is 16 residues. Germline CDR1 reads KGHSH; CDR2 reads LQKENI. V lost 3 bases, J lost 7 bases, and 19 bases lay in between. The CDR3 here is CASSPGGGAGRNEQFF. DNA for the CDR3: TGTGCCAGCTCACCCGGTGGTGGGGCAGGGCGGAATGAGCAGTTCTTC. Drawing the rest from reference TRBV18 and TRBJ2-1, the complete variable domain is NAGVMQNPRHLVRRRGQEARLRCSPMKGHSHVYWYRQLPEEGLKFMVYLQKENIIDESGMPKERFSAEFPKEGPSILRIQQVVRGDSAAYFCASSPGGGAGRNEQFFGPGTRLTVL.

The chain links TRBV18 to TRBJ2-3; 8 positions agree with TRBD2. The trim removed 3 bases at V and 1 base at J, leaving 0 bases unmatched. The CDR3 extends over 14 amino acids. CDR1 is KGHSH, CDR2 LQKENI, per germline. This CDR3 is CASSPTSGTDTQYF. Written as DNA, the CDR3 is TGTGCCAGCTCACCGACTAGCGGCACAGATACGCAGTATTTT. The whole variable domain, filled in from reference TRBV18 and TRBJ2-3, reads NAGVMQNPRHLVRRRGQEARLRCSPMKGHSHVYWYRQLPEEGLKFMVYLQKENIIDESGMPKERFSAEFPKEGPSILRIQQVVRGDSAAYFCASSPTSGTDTQYFGPGTRLTVL.

This sequence joins TRBV19 and TRBJ2-1; either TRBD1 or TRBD2 may supply D (5 bases each). The CDR3 is 12 amino acids. Trimming removed 8 bases at V and 5 bases at J, with 10 bases between. Germline CDR1 and CDR2: LNHDA and SQIVND (reference sequence). As DNA, the CDR3 is TGTGCCAGTGGGACGCAGAACAATGAGCAGTTCTTC. Encoded protein: CASGTQNNEQFF.

The chain links TRBV10-3 to TRBJ2-7; D perhaps matches TRBD2 (7 bases). V was shortened by 3 bases and J by 4 bases, with 13 bases between the two germline ends. This CDR3 is built from 14 residues. Looked up from germline, CDR1 is ENHRY and CDR2 is SYGVKD. CDR3: CAISDGEGDYEQYF. In DNA form, the CDR3 reads TGTGCCATCAGTGACGGGGAGGGGGATTACGAGCAGTACTTC.

The gene calls are TRBV5-1 and TRBJ1-2, with D perhaps matching TRBD1 (6 bases). Trimming removed 1 base at V and 0 bases at J, with 13 bases between. This CDR3 is 16 amino acids long. Germline-derived CDR1 and CDR2 are SGHRS and YFSETQ. The CDR3 DNA follows: TGCGCCAGCAGCTTGAGCACTAACAGGGCTAACTATGGCTACACCTTC. Its protein is CASSLSTNRANYGYTF.

The chain links TRBV28 to TRBJ2-7; 11 bases are shared with TRBD2. With V trimmed by 4 bases and J by 0 bases, 8 bases remained unmatched. Looked up from germline, CDR1 is MDHEN and CDR2 is SYDVKM. The CDR3 runs to 17 residues. This CDR3 is CASSSGTSGGSSYEQYF. The CDR3 coding sequence is TGTGCCAGCAGTTCCGGGACTAGCGGAGGGAGCTCCTACGAGCAGTACTTC.

This chain joins TRBV19 and TRBJ1-1, with unresolved D. Germline CDR1 reads LNHDA; CDR2 reads SQIVND (reference sequence). The V end was cut by 2 bases, the J end by 4 bases, with 11 bases between. The CDR3 is 14 amino acids. In DNA, the CDR3 is TGTGCCAGTAGTATACAGAGGTCAAGCACTGAAGCTTTCTTT. The encoded protein is CASSIQRSSTEAFF.

The V and J genes are TRBV7-2 and TRBJ2-5; 9 bases agree with TRBD2. J gave up 3 bases and V 4 bases, and 9 bases lay outside the gene matches. CDR1 and CDR2 from the germline V gene are SGHTA and FQGNSA. The CDR3 loop spans 16 amino acids. The chain's CDR3 is CASSWGVTSGEETQYF. In nucleotides, the CDR3 is TGTGCCAGCAGCTGGGGGGTGACTAGCGGAGAAGAGACCCAGTACTTC.

This clone was counted a single time. This sequence joins TRBV28 and TRBJ2-5; 10 bases are a match to TRBD2. Germline trimming cut 4 bases from V and 5 bases from J; bases unmatched to any gene: 7. The CDR3 consists of 15 residues. Germline values: CDR1 MDHEN, CDR2 SYDVKM. The chain's CDR3 is CASSYSSGSGETQYF. As DNA, the CDR3 is TGTGCCAGCAGTTATTCTAGCGGGAGCGGGGAGACCCAGTACTTC.

For this clone: The junction shows a germline mismatch at one end, possibly a read error. The gene calls are TRBV27 and TRBJ1-5, with no clear D. The CDR3 is made up of 15 amino acids. Germline lookup yields CDR1 MNHEY and CDR2 SMNVEV (reference sequence). In DNA, the CDR3 is TGTGCCGGCAGTTTATTGAAGGGAGGCAATCAGCCCCAGCATTTT. Translated, it gives CAGSLLKGGNQPQHF.

The rearrangement links TRBV5-1 to TRBJ2-7; 10 bases map to TRBD2. V shed 1 base, J shed 5 bases, and the junction held 6 bases outside the gene matches. CDR3 size: 15 residues. Germline V lookup: CDR1 SGHRS, CDR2 YFSETQ. The CDR3 loop reads CASSLSVAGGNEQYF. CDR3 in DNA: TGCGCCAGCAGCTTGTCCGTAGCGGGAGGAAACGAGCAGTACTTC.

This rearrangement joins TRBV5-1 to TRBJ1-5; D is unresolved. The V and J ends lost 4 bases and 0 bases respectively, with 14 bases between them. Germline CDR1 is SGHRS and CDR2 is YFSETQ. The CDR3 sequence is 16 residues long. CDR3 sequence reads: CASSPLGLNSNQPQHF. Here the CDR3 DNA reads TGCGCCAGCAGCCCCTTAGGGCTCAATAGCAATCAGCCCCAGCATTTT.

This clone occurred once. This rearrangement joins TRBV7-8 to TRBJ1-5; D gene unclear. V shed 0 bases and J shed 6 bases, with 9 bases lying between them. Germline V gene data show CDR1 as SGHVS and CDR2 as FQNEAQ. This CDR3 region has 14 residues. The CDR3 region is CASSLAAGVQPQHF. The CDR3 DNA is TGTGCCAGCAGCTTAGCGGCCGGGGTTCAGCCCCAGCATTTT. Together with reference TRBV7-8 and TRBJ1-5, the CDR3 gives the full variable domain: GAGVSQSPRYKVAKRGQDVALRCDPISGHVSLFWYQQALGQGPEFLTYFQNEAQLDKSGLPSDRFFAERPEGSVSTLKIQRTQQEDSAVYLCASSLAAGVQPQHFGDGTRLSIL.

CDR3 DNA: TGTGCCATCAGTGAGTCGACAGGAAGAGAAAAACTGTTTTTT. Translated: CAISESTGREKLFF. The rearrangement joins TRBV10-3 to TRBJ1-4; a weak D match, TRBD1 (6 bases). This CDR3 region has 14 residues. Between the trimmed V and J ends, which lost 0 bases and 8 bases, there was a span of 10 bases. The germline CDR1 and CDR2 sequences are ENHRY and SYGVKD.

The chain uses TRBV28 and TRBJ2-1; D gene unclear. Germline CDR1 reads MDHEN; CDR2 reads SYDVKM. The CDR3 totals 15 residues. V was pared by 3 bases and J by 0 bases, with 9 bases between. The CDR3 protein is CASSFVQSSYNEQFF. The CDR3 DNA is TGTGCCAGCAGTTTCGTACAAAGCTCCTACAATGAGCAGTTCTTC.

The chain joins TRBV5-1 to TRBJ2-3; TRBD2 matches 8 bases. V gave up 0 bases and J gave up 3 bases; unmatched junction bases: 6. The CDR3 length is 16 residues. CDR1 is SGHRS, CDR2 YFSETQ, per germline. CDR3 amino acids: CASSLVVSGTTDTQYF. CDR3 DNA sequence: TGCGCCAGCAGCTTGGTCGTTAGCGGGACGACAGATACGCAGTATTTT.

The rearrangement joins TRBV19 to TRBJ1-4; the match to TRBD1 covers 8 bases. CDR1 and CDR2 from the germline V gene are LNHDA and SQIVND (reference sequence). CDR3 length equals 16 residues. V gave up 3 bases and J gave up 7 bases; unmatched junction bases: 10. This CDR3 reads CASSMPGTGGSEKLFF. In nucleotides, the CDR3 is TGTGCCAGTAGTATGCCCGGAACAGGGGGGAGTGAAAAACTGTTTTTT. Full variable domain (missing parts from reference TRBV19 and TRBJ1-4): DGGITQSPKYLFRKEGQNVTLSCEQNLNHDAMYWYRQDPGQGLRLIYYSQIVNDFQKGDIAEGYSVSREKKESFPLTVTSAQKNPTAFYLCASSMPGTGGSEKLFFGSGTQLSVL.

The V gene is TRBV28, the J gene TRBJ1-3; no definite D call. The germline gives CDR1 MDHEN, CDR2 SYDVKM. This CDR3 region has 15 residues. V gave up 5 bases and J gave up 0 bases, with 11 bases separating them. Here the CDR3 reads CASSTTHSSGNTIYF. The CDR3 DNA is TGTGCCAGCAGTACCACCCACAGCTCTGGAAACACCATATATTTT.

This chain connects TRBV7-3 to TRBJ2-2, with 9 bases aligning to TRBD1. With 5 bases clipped from V and 1 base from J, the junction kept 5 bases outside the gene matches. The CDR3 runs 16 residues. Germline CDR1 SGHTA, CDR2 FQGTGA. In nucleotides, the CDR3 is TGTGCCAGCAGCGCCCGGACAGGGGTGAACACCGGGGAGCTGTTTTTT. Protein product: CASSARTGVNTGELFF.

The chain uses TRBV28 and TRBJ2-3; 7 bases line up with TRBD2. Trimming cost V 3 bases and J 0 bases; bases outside gene matches: 6. This CDR3 is built from 16 residues. CDR1 is MDHEN and CDR2 is SYDVKM in the germline V gene. CDR3 residues: CASSFSGEGSTDTQYF. The CDR3 DNA is TGTGCCAGCAGTTTCTCGGGGGAGGGGAGCACAGATACGCAGTATTTT.

The chain joins TRBV28 to TRBJ2-5, with 12 bases matching TRBD2. After removal of 7 bases from V and 4 bases from J, the junction contained 7 bases not matched to a gene. This CDR3 has 15 amino acids. Germline assignment: CDR1 MDHEN and CDR2 SYDVKM. The CDR3 sequence: CASTLAGGPGETQYF. The CDR3 DNA reads TGTGCCAGCACTCTAGCGGGAGGGCCTGGAGAGACCCAGTACTTC.

The chain employs TRBV10-3 and TRBJ2-1; no clear D gene. V lost 0 bases, J lost 12 bases, and 9 bases lay in between. The CDR3 spans 12 residues. CDR1 is ENHRY and CDR2 is SYGVKD in the germline V gene. The CDR3 DNA is TGTGCCATCAGTGAGTCGGCCCCAGGGCAGTTCTTC. Protein sequence: CAISESAPGQFF.

This clone showed up just a few times. The chain links TRBV19 to TRBJ2-6, with D perhaps TRBD1 (5 bases). Trimming left V 4 bases short and J 0 bases short, with 7 bases between. This CDR3 is built from 15 residues. The germline V gene has CDR1 LNHDA and CDR2 SQIVND (reference sequence). The CDR3 loop reads CASSRQPSGANVLTF. The CDR3 coding sequence is TGTGCCAGTAGTAGACAGCCCTCTGGGGCCAACGTCCTGACTTTC.

V is TRBV19 and J is TRBJ1-5, with 10 bases that match TRBD1. V was clipped by 4 bases and J by 4 bases; unmatched bases: 13. In germline, CDR1 is LNHDA, CDR2 SQIVND (reference sequence). CDR3 length equals 18 residues. CDR3 bases: TGTGCCAGTAGTACACTAACCGGGACAGGGGTTCTTAATCAGCCCCAGCATTTT. It encodes CASSTLTGTGVLNQPQHF.

The chain uses TRBV5-4 and TRBJ2-1, with 10 bases lining up with TRBD2. This CDR3 has 15 amino acids. The V gene's germline CDR1 is SGHNT and CDR2 YYREEE (reference sequence). Trimming cost V 4 bases and J 9 bases; bases outside gene matches: 10. In nucleotides, the CDR3 is TGTGCCAGCAGCCGGCTAGCGGGAGAAAATGGTGAGCAGTTCTTC. It codes for CASSRLAGENGEQFF.

The CDR3 bases are TGTGCCAGCAGTTACTCTGGGGGGGCTAGCTCCTACGAGCAGTACTTC. Its translation: CASSYSGGASSYEQYF. The V call is TRBV6-6, the J call TRBJ2-7; D may be TRBD2 (7 bases). There are 16 residues in the CDR3. The germline V gene has CDR1 MNHNY and CDR2 SVGAGI (reference sequence). V was clipped by 0 bases and J by 0 bases, with 12 bases between them.

The CDR3 protein is CAISDRTSGAGADTQYF. The CDR3 coding sequence is TGTGCCATCAGTGACCGGACTAGCGGGGCTGGGGCAGATACGCAGTATTTT. This sequence joins TRBV10-3 and TRBJ2-3; 12 bases are shared with TRBD2. The germline V gene has CDR1 ENHRY and CDR2 SYGVKD. The CDR3 spans 17 residues. V shed 3 bases and J 4 bases; nucleotides not matched to a gene: 8.